The 30 T cell receptor beta chains below were found in one sample sequenced in a study of T cell repertoires in cytomegalovirus infection. TCRdb analysed the reads with MiXCR anew, one entry per CDR3 protein. Among nearly 450,000 distinct CDR3 sequences listed, roughly 30% were seen once. The source material was PBMCs. The receptors were gathered from a human donor in good health (CMV status not recorded). Some clones in this sample may be carry-over from other donors' samples.

This clonotype was picked up a small number of times. The gene calls are TRBV2 and TRBJ1-2, with no clear D. Between the trimmed V and J ends, which lost 2 bases and 0 bases, there was a span of 4 bases. The CDR3 has 13 residues. CDR1 and CDR2 (germline): SNHLY, FYNNEI. DNA of the CDR3: TGTGCCAGCAGTGAACCCGCTAACTATGGCTACACCTTC. Residues: CASSEPANYGYTF.

V usage is TRBV11-3 and J usage is TRBJ2-5; D is ambiguous. Looked up from germline, CDR1 is SGHNT and CDR2 is YENEEA. V was clipped by 0 bases and J by 4 bases, with 6 bases between them. This CDR3 is built from 13 residues. CDR3 DNA: TGTGCCAGCAGCTTAGAGGAGCGAGAGACCCAGTACTTC. Encoded protein: CASSLEERETQYF.

This clonotype appeared many times. The chain uses TRBV12-3 or TRBV12-4 and TRBJ1-4; 7 bases fit TRBD1. CDR3 length equals 15 residues. V was pared by 1 base and J by 4 bases, with 3 bases of the junction left unmatched. As DNA, the CDR3 is TGTGCCAGCAGTTTAGGGGCAGGGGGTAATGAAAAACTGTTTTTT. As protein: CASSLGAGGNEKLFF.

Remarks on this clonotype: Possible read error: a much larger clone is one base away. The V call is TRBV7-3, the J call TRBJ1-1, with no clear D. V lost 5 bases and J 6 bases, leaving 13 bases between the germline ends. CDR3 length: 13 residues. CDR1 is SGHTA and CDR2 is FQGTGA in the germline V gene. The CDR3 here is CASSLHSNPEAFF. The CDR3 DNA sequence: TGTGCCAGCAGCCTTCACAGTAACCCTGAAGCTTTCTTT.

The J gene is TRBJ1-6, the V gene TRBV5-6; D not resolved. Germline CDR1 reads SGHDT; CDR2 reads YYEEEE. CDR3 length: 16 amino acids. Trimming stripped 4 bases from V and 7 bases from J, with 18 bases between. The CDR3 coding sequence is TGTGCCAGCAGCACTCATTTGAACGTCCGCAATTCACCCCTCCACTTT. Translation: CASSTHLNVRNSPLHF. The full variable domain, with the rest looked up from reference TRBV5-6 and TRBJ1-6, is DAGVTQSPTHLIKTRGQQVTLRCSPKSGHDTVSWYQQALGQGPQFIFQYYEEEERQRGNFPDRFSGHQFPNYSSELNVNALLLGDSALYLCASSTHLNVRNSPLHFGNGTRLTVT.

This clonotype has just a few counts. V is TRBV24-1 and J is TRBJ2-2, with D uncertain. Germline loops: CDR1 KGHDR, CDR2 SFDVKD. V was shortened by 0 bases and J by 5 bases, with 15 bases between the two germline ends. The CDR3 is 17 amino acids. In DNA, the CDR3 is TGTGCCACCAGTGATTTGTGGGGTTTTGCCGAGACCGGGGAGCTGTTTTTT. Its protein is CATSDLWGFAETGELFF.

The chain combines TRBV19 with TRBJ1-2; D is uncertain. The germline gives CDR1 LNHDA, CDR2 SQIVND (reference sequence). CDR3 length: 15 amino acids. The ends were cut back, 3 bases at V and 2 bases at J, with 13 bases in the middle. The CDR3, as DNA: TGTGCCAGTAGTATTTCAGTTTTCTCCAACTATGGCTACACCTTC. It specifies CASSISVFSNYGYTF.

The chain recombines TRBV4-1 with TRBJ1-1; D is undetermined. The V gene lost 3 bases and the J gene lost 8 bases, with 16 bases spanning the gap. Germline assignment: CDR1 MGHRA and CDR2 YSYEKL. The CDR3 has 14 residues. CDR3 amino acids: CASSHSRLYMEAFF. CDR3 nucleotide sequence: TGCGCCAGCAGCCATAGTAGGCTGTACATGGAAGCTTTCTTT.

This chain uses TRBV2 with TRBJ2-5; 7 bases match TRBD1. The J segment lost 2 bases and the V segment lost 4 bases, leaving 7 bases of the junction unmatched. The germline gives CDR1 SNHLY, CDR2 FYNNEI. The CDR3 contains 15 residues. The chain's CDR3 is CASSAGQLLQETQYF. The DNA for the CDR3 is TGTGCCAGCAGTGCGGGACAGCTTTTACAAGAGACCCAGTACTTC.

This clonotype was observed a handful of times. The chain couples TRBV12-3 or TRBV12-4 to TRBJ2-6, with a possible D match to TRBD1 (6 bases). The CDR3 totals 15 residues. Trimming removed 5 bases at V and 2 bases at J, with 10 bases between. The CDR3 sequence: CASSPHRAGANVLTF. CDR3 in DNA: TGTGCCAGCAGTCCTCACAGGGCTGGGGCCAACGTCCTGACTTTC.

CDR3 in amino acids: CASSVSYYNEQFF. The CDR3 DNA sequence: TGTGCCAGCAGTGTTTCGTATTACAATGAGCAGTTCTTC. The V and J genes are TRBV6-6 and TRBJ2-1, with D unresolved. The V gene lost 5 bases and the J gene lost 4 bases, with 9 bases spanning the gap. This CDR3 is built from 13 residues. CDR1 and CDR2 (germline): MNHNY, SVGAGI (reference sequence).

The gene calls are TRBV7-2 and TRBJ1-2; D gene unclear. Germline CDR1 reads SGHTA; CDR2 reads FQGNSA. This CDR3 spans 15 amino acids. V lost 5 bases, J lost 0 bases, and 13 bases lay in between. The DNA for the CDR3 is TGTGCCAGCAGCCTGAGGGTCGACCCTAACTATGGCTACACCTTC. Translating it yields CASSLRVDPNYGYTF.

This chain links TRBV25-1 with TRBJ2-3; D is undetermined. The CDR3 spans 11 residues. V shed 4 bases and J shed 6 bases, with 5 bases lying between them. From germline, CDR1 is MGHDK and CDR2 SYGVNS. CDR3 in DNA: TGTGCCAGCAGTGGGCAGGATACGCAGTATTTT. It is translated as CASSGQDTQYF.

A remark on this clonotype: The conserved closing phenylalanine or tryptophan is absent in this CDR3, likely reflecting a read error. The chain carries TRBV7-8 and TRBJ2-1; TRBD2 matches at 7 bases. The CDR3 covers 15 residues. Germline V gives CDR1 SGHVS, CDR2 FQNEAQ. V lost 5 bases, J lost 7 bases, and 11 bases stayed unmatched. CDR3 in amino acids: CASSPRGDLGNEQFV. The CDR3 DNA reads as TGTGCCAGCAGCCCCCGGGGGGATCTGGGGAATGAGCAGTTCGTC.

This clonotype appeared a few times. The genes are TRBV6-5 and TRBJ1-6; the match to TRBD1 covers 7 bases. The germline V gene has CDR1 MNHEY and CDR2 SVGAGI. The CDR3 is 14 amino acids. V shed 5 bases and J 7 bases; nucleotides not matched to a gene: 5. CDR3 loop: CASSQGVLNSPLHF. Written as DNA, the CDR3 is TGTGCCAGCAGTCAGGGGGTATTAAATTCACCCCTCCACTTT.

This clonotype was recorded a few times. The chain links TRBV7-9 to TRBJ1-2, with TRBD1 identical over 7 bases. V lost 3 bases, J lost 6 bases, and 10 bases stayed unmatched. The CDR3 runs 15 residues. The germline V gene has CDR1 SEHNR and CDR2 FQNEAQ (reference sequence). The CDR3 nucleotides are TGTGCCAGCAGCTTGATTGGGCAGGGGGGAAATGGCTACACCTTC. It yields the protein CASSLIGQGGNGYTF.

This clonotype was recorded at least ten times. The genes are TRBV19 and TRBJ1-5; 8 bases fit TRBD1. Losses at the gene ends were 3 bases for V and 7 bases for J; bases not matched to a gene: 8. The germline CDR1 and CDR2 sequences are LNHDA and SQIVND (reference sequence). The CDR3 contains 15 residues. The CDR3 here is CASSMVQGAGQPQHF. For the CDR3, the DNA is TGTGCCAGTAGTATGGTGCAGGGGGCAGGGCAGCCCCAGCATTTT.

The rearrangement joins TRBV4-2 to TRBJ2-7; 11 nucleotides agree with TRBD2. Germline lookup yields CDR1 LGHNA and CDR2 YNFKEQ. With 9 bases clipped from V and 2 bases from J, the junction kept 6 bases outside the gene matches. The CDR3 extends over 14 amino acids. This CDR3 reads CASQDSGGAYEQYF. The DNA of the CDR3 is TGTGCCAGTCAGGATAGCGGGGGGGCCTACGAGCAGTACTTC.

There are a few counts of this clonotype. The CDR3 sequence is CASSLRTGAPSEQYF. The CDR3 nucleotides read TGCGCCAGCAGCCTCAGGACAGGGGCGCCTTCCGAGCAGTACTTC. The chain carries TRBV4-1 and TRBJ2-7; 9 nucleotides match TRBD1. The CDR3 is made up of 15 amino acids. V shed 4 bases, J shed 6 bases, and the junction held 10 bases outside the gene matches. The germline CDR1 and CDR2 sequences are MGHRA and YSYEKL.

Notes on this clonotype: In this CDR3 the conserved last residue, phenylalanine or tryptophan, is missing, so a read error is likely. No DNA is shown, since the ends of the CDR3 on it are uncertain; the CDR3 is the one TCRdb lists. The chain links TRBV7-2 to TRBJ1-2; TRBD1 is the table's D call, not checked against the DNA. The V gene's germline CDR1 is SGHTA and CDR2 FQGNSA. The CDR3 comprises 14 residues, both ends counted. CDR3 sequence: CASSLQGQIYGYTL.

The chain has TRBV7-6 and TRBJ2-2; no definite D call. CDR3 size: 17 residues. Trimming shortened V by 1 base and J by 8 bases, and 20 bases separated the two germline ends. CDR1 SGHVS and CDR2 FNYEAQ come from the germline V gene. The CDR3 here is CASSLDAGFPVSGELFF. The CDR3 DNA is TGTGCCAGCAGCTTAGACGCTGGGTTCCCCGTATCTGGGGAGCTGTTTTTT.

This rearrangement joins TRBV18 to TRBJ1-2; D unresolved. V lost 0 bases to trimming and J lost 0 bases, with 8 bases between them. The CDR3 covers 15 residues. Germline CDR1 reads KGHSH; CDR2 reads LQKENI. The CDR3 bases are TGTGCCAGCTCACCACCGGGGTTAGCTAACTATGGCTACACCTTC. This codes for CASSPPGLANYGYTF. The whole variable domain, filled in from reference TRBV18 and TRBJ1-2, reads NAGVMQNPRHLVRRRGQEARLRCSPMKGHSHVYWYRQLPEEGLKFMVYLQKENIIDESGMPKERFSAEFPKEGPSILRIQQVVRGDSAAYFCASSPPGLANYGYTFGSGTRLTVV.

The chain joins TRBV12-3 or TRBV12-4 to TRBJ1-6; 7 bases align to TRBD1. With 8 bases clipped from V and 6 bases from J, the junction kept 13 bases outside the gene matches. This CDR3 region has 16 residues. The CDR3 DNA follows: TGTGCCAGCGGTGACAGGGAAGGGCGGATTAATTCACCCCTCCACTTT. This translates into CASGDREGRINSPLHF.

This clonotype showed up many times. J is TRBJ1-2 and V is TRBV28; D may be TRBD1 (5 bases). Germline V CDR1 and CDR2: MDHEN, SYDVKM. The ends were cut back, 3 bases at V and 0 bases at J, with 8 bases in the middle. This CDR3 contains 14 residues. CDR3 sequence (DNA): TGTGCCAGCAGTTTGATACAGGCTAACTATGGCTACACCTTC. This codes for CASSLIQANYGYTF.

On this clonotype itself: This clone may be a read error of a much larger clone one base away. The V and J genes are TRBV11-2 and TRBJ1-1, with D possibly being TRBD1 (5 bases). Germline V CDR1 and CDR2: SGHAT, FQNNGV. V dropped 5 bases and J dropped 3 bases, with 13 bases sitting between them. CDR3 length: 14 amino acids. This CDR3 reads CASSLTAGYTEAFF. For the CDR3, the DNA is TGTGCCAGCAGCCTCACTGCAGGGTACACTGAAGCTTTCTTT.

For this clonotype: A read error may be the cause here, since a much bigger clone is one base away. The CDR3 DNA reads as TGTGCCAGCAGCTTAGCGGGGATTCCCGGCTATGGCAACACCTTC. This translates into CASSLAGIPGYGNTF. V gene TRBV7-8 combines with J gene TRBJ1-2; D ambiguous. Germline loops: CDR1 SGHVS, CDR2 FQNEAQ. The CDR3 extends over 15 amino acids.

The V gene is TRBV28, the J gene TRBJ2-3; TRBD1 matches at 12 bases. The CDR3 extends over 16 amino acids. V shed 5 bases, J shed 6 bases, and the junction held 9 bases outside the gene matches. CDR1 is MDHEN and CDR2 is SYDVKM in the germline V gene. For the CDR3, the DNA is TGTGCCAGCAGTCACCTCCGGGACAGGGGGCGGGATACGCAGTATTTT. As protein: CASSHLRDRGRDTQYF.

There are many counts of this clonotype. This sequence joins TRBV7-8 and TRBJ2-1; 9 nucleotides line up with TRBD2. CDR3 length: 17 amino acids. Germline V lookup: CDR1 SGHVS, CDR2 FQNEAQ. V lost 5 bases, J lost 3 bases, and 11 bases stayed unmatched. The CDR3 loop reads CASSDPISGGDYNEQFF. The CDR3 nucleotides are TGTGCCAGCAGCGATCCGATTAGCGGGGGAGACTACAATGAGCAGTTCTTC. Complete variable domain (other parts from reference TRBV7-8 and TRBJ2-1): GAGVSQSPRYKVAKRGQDVALRCDPISGHVSLFWYQQALGQGPEFLTYFQNEAQLDKSGLPSDRFFAERPEGSVSTLKIQRTQQEDSAVYLCASSDPISGGDYNEQFFGPGTRLTVL.

Regarding this clonotype: Given a much more abundant clone one base away, this may be a read error. The chain recombines TRBV7-2 with TRBJ1-5, with D maybe TRBD1 (5 bases). This CDR3 has 14 residues. V dropped 7 bases and J dropped 7 bases, with 17 bases sitting between them. CDR1 SGHTA and CDR2 FQGNSA come from the germline V gene. In DNA, the CDR3 is TGTGCCAGCAACTCCCAGGGCAACTTCCAGCCCCAGCATTTT. Translating gives CASNSQGNFQPQHF.

The genes are TRBV7-2 and TRBJ2-7, with D possibly TRBD1 on 6 matching bases. Between the trimmed V and J ends, which lost 1 base and 6 bases, there was a span of 13 bases. The germline V gene has CDR1 SGHTA and CDR2 FQGNSA. The length of the CDR3 is 14 residues. The CDR3 protein is CASSLGTANLEQYF. Here the CDR3 DNA reads TGTGCCAGCAGCTTAGGGACAGCCAACCTCGAGCAGTACTTC.